This TCR beta chain was observed in a study of blood T cell repertoires in COVID-19. Data came from immunoSEQ multiplex PCR; TCRdb stores just in-frame clones and leaves some out. The data contain 350,000 to 400,000 clones, roughly 88% of them singletons. Unmatched junction bases numbered 6, after V lost 6 bases and J lost 10 bases. CDR3 length: 13 residues. CDR1 is WNHNN, CDR2 SYGVQD, per germline (reference sequence). The sequence was obtained from a woman aged 25 to 45 with acute COVID-19. The sequenced sample consisted of PBMCs or T cells enriched from blood (not recorded which). J is TRBJ2-2 and V is TRBV10-1; TRBD2 matches at 9 bases. The CDR3 here is CASRAGGSEELFF. The CDR3 DNA follows: TGCGCCAGCAGAGCGGGGGGAAGCGAGGAGCTGTTTTTT.